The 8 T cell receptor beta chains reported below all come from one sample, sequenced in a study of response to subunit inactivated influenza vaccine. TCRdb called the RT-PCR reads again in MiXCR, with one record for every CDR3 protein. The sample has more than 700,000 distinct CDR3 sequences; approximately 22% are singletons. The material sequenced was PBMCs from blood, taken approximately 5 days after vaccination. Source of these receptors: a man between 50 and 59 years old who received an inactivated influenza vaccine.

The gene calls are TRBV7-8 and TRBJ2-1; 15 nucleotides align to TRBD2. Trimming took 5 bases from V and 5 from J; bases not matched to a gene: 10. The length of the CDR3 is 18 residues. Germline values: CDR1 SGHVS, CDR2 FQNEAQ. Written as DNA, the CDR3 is TGTGCCAGCAGCCCTCGGACTAGCGGGGGGGACCCCCACAATGAGCAGTTCTTC. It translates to CASSPRTSGGDPHNEQFF.

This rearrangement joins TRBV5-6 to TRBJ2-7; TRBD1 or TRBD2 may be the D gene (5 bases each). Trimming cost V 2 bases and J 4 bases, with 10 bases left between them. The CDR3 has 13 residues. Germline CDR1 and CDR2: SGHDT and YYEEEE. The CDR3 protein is CASSFGTEYEQYF. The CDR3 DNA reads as TGTGCCAGCAGCTTTGGGACGGAGTACGAGCAGTACTTC.

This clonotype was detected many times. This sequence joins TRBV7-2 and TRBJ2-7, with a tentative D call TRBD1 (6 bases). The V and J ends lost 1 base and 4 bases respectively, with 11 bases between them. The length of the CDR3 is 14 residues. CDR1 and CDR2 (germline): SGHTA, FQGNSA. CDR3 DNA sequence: TGTGCCAGCAGCTTAGTCCAGGGGTCGTACGAGCAGTACTTC. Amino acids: CASSLVQGSYEQYF.

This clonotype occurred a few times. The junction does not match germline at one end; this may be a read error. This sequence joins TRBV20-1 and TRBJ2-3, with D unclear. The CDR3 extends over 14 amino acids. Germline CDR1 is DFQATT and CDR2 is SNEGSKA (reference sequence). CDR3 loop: CSARDATHRYAVSF. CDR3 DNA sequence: TGCAGTGCTAGAGATGCCACTCACAGATACGCAGTTTCCTTT.

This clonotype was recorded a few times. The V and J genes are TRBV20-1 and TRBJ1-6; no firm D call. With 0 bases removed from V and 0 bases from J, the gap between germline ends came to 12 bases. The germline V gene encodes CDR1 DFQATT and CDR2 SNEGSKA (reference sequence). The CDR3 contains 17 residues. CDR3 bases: TGCAGTGCTAGAGATCAAAGTTCCAGCTCCTATAATTCACCCCTCCACTTT. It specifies CSARDQSSSSYNSPLHF.

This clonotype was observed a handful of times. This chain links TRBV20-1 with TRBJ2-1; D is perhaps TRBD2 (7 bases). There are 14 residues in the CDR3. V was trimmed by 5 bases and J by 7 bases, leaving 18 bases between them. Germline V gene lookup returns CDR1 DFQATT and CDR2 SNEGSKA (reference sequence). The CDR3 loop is CSADPAGRGNEQFF. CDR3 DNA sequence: TGCAGTGCTGACCCAGCGGGAAGGGGGAATGAGCAGTTCTTC.

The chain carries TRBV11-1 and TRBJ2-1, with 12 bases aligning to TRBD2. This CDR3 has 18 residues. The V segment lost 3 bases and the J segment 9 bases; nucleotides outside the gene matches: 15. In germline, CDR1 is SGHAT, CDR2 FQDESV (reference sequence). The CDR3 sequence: CASSFFLAGGLWFSEQFF. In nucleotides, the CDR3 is TGTGCCAGCAGCTTTTTCCTAGCGGGAGGGCTCTGGTTCAGTGAGCAGTTCTTC.

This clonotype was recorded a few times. Here the CDR3 reads CSAQRGSDNEQFF. The DNA of the CDR3 is TGCAGTGCTCAGAGGGGTAGCGACAATGAGCAGTTCTTC. The V gene is TRBV20-1, the J gene TRBJ2-1; D tentatively fits TRBD1 or TRBD2 (5 bases each). This CDR3 contains 13 residues. Germline lookup yields CDR1 DFQATT and CDR2 SNEGSKA (reference sequence). Deletions cut 5 bases from V and 5 bases from J, with 13 bases between.